The rows below give T cell receptor beta chains drawn from one sample of a study of T cells in Graves' hyperthyroidism and ophthalmopathy. TCRdb re-called the multiplex PCR reads with MiXCR, one entry per CDR3 protein. The table records 350,000 to 450,000 distinct CDR3 sequences, approximately 14% of them present only once. The sample taken for sequencing was blood. The origin of the receptors is a woman in her fifties or sixties with Graves' hyperthyroidism. Both conserved end residues are part of each CDR3. D genes are given only for firm matches. Where a row states a size, it is once, few, many or the class of an expanded clone; other rows omit it.

d_call: -
j_call: TRBJ2-3
v_call: TRBV27
clone_size: -
cdr3_nt: TGTGCCAGCAGTCCGGGACGGATACATGTGACAGATACGCAGTATTTT
cdr3_aa: CASSPGRIHVTDTQYF

d_call: TRBD2
j_call: TRBJ2-2
v_call: TRBV12-3/TRBV12-4
clone_size: many
cdr3_nt: TGTGCCAGCAGCTCGGCGGGGGGCCTGTGGACCGGGGAGCTGTTTTTT
cdr3_aa: CASSSAGGLWTGELFF

d_call: TRBD1
j_call: TRBJ2-7
v_call: TRBV19
clone_size: many
cdr3_nt: TGTGCCAGTAGTATAGGACAGGGCCCACGGGAGCAGTACTTC
cdr3_aa: CASSIGQGPREQYF

d_call: TRBD1
j_call: TRBJ1-4
v_call: TRBV10-3
clone_size: few
cdr3_nt: TGTGCCAGTTCGACAGGGAGTCTTGAAAAACTGTTTTTT
cdr3_aa: CASSTGSLEKLFF

d_call: -
j_call: TRBJ2-7
v_call: TRBV20-1
clone_size: many
cdr3_nt: TGCAGTGCTAGCGGTACCTACGAGCAGTACTTC
cdr3_aa: CSASGTYEQYF

d_call: -
j_call: TRBJ2-7
v_call: TRBV3-1
clone_size: many
cdr3_nt: TGTGCCAGCAGCCAAGGCGGGCGGTTTTACGAGCAGTACTTC
cdr3_aa: CASSQGGRFYEQYF

d_call: -
j_call: TRBJ2-7
v_call: TRBV20-1
clone_size: -
cdr3_nt: TGCAGTGCTACCCGCCTAGACCCCTACGAGCAGTACTTC
cdr3_aa: CSATRLDPYEQYF

d_call: -
j_call: TRBJ2-1
v_call: TRBV20-1
clone_size: -
cdr3_nt: TGCAGTGCTAGAGAATTTGGGGGACGAACCTACAATGAGCAGTTCTTC
cdr3_aa: CSAREFGGRTYNEQFF

d_call: -
j_call: TRBJ1-3
v_call: TRBV6-5
clone_size: -
cdr3_nt: TGTGCCAGCAGTTACTTCAGGGGCCCTGGAAACACCATATATTTT
cdr3_aa: CASSYFRGPGNTIYF

d_call: -
j_call: TRBJ2-7
v_call: TRBV12-3/TRBV12-4
clone_size: many
cdr3_nt: TGTGCCAGCAGTCGAAGGGGGGCGTACGAGCAGTACTTC
cdr3_aa: CASSRRGAYEQYF

d_call: -
j_call: TRBJ1-3
v_call: TRBV28
clone_size: many
cdr3_nt: TGTGCCAGCAGTTTAGGTTCCGGTTCTGGAAACACCATATATTTT
cdr3_aa: CASSLGSGSGNTIYF

d_call: -
j_call: TRBJ2-1
v_call: TRBV11-2
clone_size: -
cdr3_nt: TGTGCCAGCAGCTCCCGGGGGGACAGGTCCTACAATGAGCAGTTCTTC
cdr3_aa: CASSSRGDRSYNEQFF

d_call: -
j_call: TRBJ2-5
v_call: TRBV20-1
clone_size: many
cdr3_nt: TGCAGTGCTTCGGTAGACGGAGAGACCCAGTACTTC
cdr3_aa: CSASVDGETQYF

d_call: -
j_call: TRBJ2-7
v_call: TRBV3-1
clone_size: many
cdr3_nt: TGTGCCAGCAGCCAAGAGGAGGGCTTCTACGAGCAGTACTTC
cdr3_aa: CASSQEEGFYEQYF

d_call: TRBD1
j_call: TRBJ2-7
v_call: TRBV24-1
clone_size: many
cdr3_nt: TGTGCCACCAGTGATTCAGACAGGGGACGGTACGAGCAGTACTTC
cdr3_aa: CATSDSDRGRYEQYF

d_call: TRBD2
j_call: TRBJ2-1
v_call: TRBV6-2/TRBV6-3
clone_size: many
cdr3_nt: TGTGCCAGCACCCCACCTTTGGGACTAGCGGGACCCAATGAGCAGTTCTTC
cdr3_aa: CASTPPLGLAGPNEQFF

d_call: TRBD1
j_call: TRBJ1-1
v_call: TRBV6-1
clone_size: few
cdr3_nt: TGTGCCAGCAGTAGGACAGGGCTGGGGAACACTGAAGCTTTCTTT
cdr3_aa: CASSRTGLGNTEAFF

d_call: -
j_call: TRBJ1-1
v_call: TRBV3-1
clone_size: -
cdr3_nt: TGTGCCAGCAGCCCAGACAGGACTGAAGCTTTCTTT
cdr3_aa: CASSPDRTEAFF

d_call: -
j_call: TRBJ2-7
v_call: TRBV11-2
clone_size: -
cdr3_nt: TGTGCCAGCAGCCCTCCGGGACGGAACTACGAGCAGTACTTC
cdr3_aa: CASSPPGRNYEQYF

d_call: -
j_call: TRBJ2-1
v_call: TRBV11-3
clone_size: many
cdr3_nt: TGTGCCAGCAGCTTATCGGCCTGGAGCTCCTACAATGAGCAGTTCTTC
cdr3_aa: CASSLSAWSSYNEQFF

d_call: TRBD1
j_call: TRBJ1-1
v_call: TRBV18
clone_size: many
cdr3_nt: TGTGCCAGCTCACCACCCAGGGGGCAGTACACTGAAGCTTTCTTT
cdr3_aa: CASSPPRGQYTEAFF

d_call: TRBD2
j_call: TRBJ2-3
v_call: TRBV5-1
clone_size: many
cdr3_nt: TGCGCCAGCAGCCCGGGACTAGTTGTAGATACGCAGTATTTT
cdr3_aa: CASSPGLVVDTQYF

d_call: -
j_call: TRBJ2-7
v_call: TRBV5-4
clone_size: -
cdr3_nt: TGTGCCAGCAGCTTGGGGGTCGCCGGGGCCTCCTACGAGCAGTACTTC
cdr3_aa: CASSLGVAGASYEQYF

d_call: TRBD2
j_call: TRBJ2-2
v_call: TRBV20-1
clone_size: many
cdr3_nt: TGCAGTGCTAGCGGGACTAGCGGGCCCGGGGAGCTGTTTTTT
cdr3_aa: CSASGTSGPGELFF

d_call: -
j_call: TRBJ1-4
v_call: TRBV27
clone_size: few
cdr3_nt: TGTGCCAGCGGATCCTTGATTAATGAAAAACTGTTTTTT
cdr3_aa: CASGSLINEKLFF

d_call: TRBD2
j_call: TRBJ2-1
v_call: TRBV11-3
clone_size: many
cdr3_nt: TGTGCCAGCACCGGGGGGGTTAGCAGAAACAATGAGCAGTTCTTC
cdr3_aa: CASTGGVSRNNEQFF

d_call: -
j_call: TRBJ2-2
v_call: TRBV12-3/TRBV12-4
clone_size: many
cdr3_nt: TGTGCCAGCAGTGGCACTCGCGGGACCACCGGGGAGCTGTTTTTT
cdr3_aa: CASSGTRGTTGELFF

d_call: -
j_call: TRBJ2-7
v_call: TRBV18
clone_size: many
cdr3_nt: TGTGCCAGCTCTACCACGCCCACCTTGTACGAGCAGTACTTC
cdr3_aa: CASSTTPTLYEQYF

d_call: TRBD1
j_call: TRBJ1-6
v_call: TRBV19
clone_size: -
cdr3_nt: TGTGCCAGTCAACTGCGGCCGGGACAGGCGACGAATAATTCACCCCTCCACTTT
cdr3_aa: CASQLRPGQATNNSPLHF

d_call: -
j_call: TRBJ1-1
v_call: TRBV19
clone_size: -
cdr3_nt: TGTGCCAGTAGTATAGCCACCGACAGGTACACTGAAGCTTTCTTT
cdr3_aa: CASSIATDRYTEAFF

d_call: TRBD2
j_call: TRBJ2-7
v_call: TRBV30
clone_size: many
cdr3_nt: TGTGCCTGGAGTGAGACTAGCGGGAGGTCTCCAGTCGAGCAGTACTTC
cdr3_aa: CAWSETSGRSPVEQYF

d_call: TRBD1
j_call: TRBJ1-5
v_call: TRBV19
clone_size: -
cdr3_nt: TGTGCCAGTAGTAAATCGACAGGGGGCGCGAGCAATCAGCCCCAGCATTTT
cdr3_aa: CASSKSTGGASNQPQHF

d_call: -
j_call: TRBJ1-2
v_call: TRBV10-3
clone_size: many
cdr3_nt: TGTGCCATCAGTGACTCTTCCCGGACATATGGCTACACCTTC
cdr3_aa: CAISDSSRTYGYTF

d_call: TRBD2
j_call: TRBJ2-1
v_call: TRBV18
clone_size: few
cdr3_nt: TGTGCCAGCTCACCAAGCGGGAGGGTCCCCCGTGAGCAGTTCTTC
cdr3_aa: CASSPSGRVPREQFF

d_call: -
j_call: TRBJ2-1
v_call: TRBV20-1
clone_size: many
cdr3_nt: TGCAGTGCGACAACGGCTAGCTACAATGAGGGGCAGTTCTTC
cdr3_aa: CSATTASYNEGQFF

d_call: TRBD1
j_call: TRBJ1-2
v_call: TRBV5-1
clone_size: -
cdr3_nt: TGCGCCAGTAGACAGGGTAACGGTTTGGGCTACACCTTC
cdr3_aa: CASRQGNGLGYTF

d_call: -
j_call: TRBJ2-3
v_call: TRBV11-3
clone_size: many
cdr3_nt: TGTGCCAGCAGCCTGCGGAGGACAGAGACGAGCACAGATACGCAGTATTTT
cdr3_aa: CASSLRRTETSTDTQYF

d_call: -
j_call: TRBJ2-1
v_call: TRBV5-1
clone_size: many
cdr3_nt: TGTGCCAGCAGTTTGCGTAGCTCCTACAATGAGCAGTTCTTC
cdr3_aa: CASSLRSSYNEQFF

d_call: TRBD2
j_call: TRBJ2-7
v_call: TRBV7-9
clone_size: -
cdr3_nt: TGTGCCAGCAGCCCGCGAGGACTAGCGGGAGGGTCGGCCGAGCAGTACTTC
cdr3_aa: CASSPRGLAGGSAEQYF

d_call: -
j_call: TRBJ1-4
v_call: TRBV28
clone_size: many
cdr3_nt: TGTGCCAGCAGTTTCCCCCGTGAAAAACTGTTTTTT
cdr3_aa: CASSFPREKLFF